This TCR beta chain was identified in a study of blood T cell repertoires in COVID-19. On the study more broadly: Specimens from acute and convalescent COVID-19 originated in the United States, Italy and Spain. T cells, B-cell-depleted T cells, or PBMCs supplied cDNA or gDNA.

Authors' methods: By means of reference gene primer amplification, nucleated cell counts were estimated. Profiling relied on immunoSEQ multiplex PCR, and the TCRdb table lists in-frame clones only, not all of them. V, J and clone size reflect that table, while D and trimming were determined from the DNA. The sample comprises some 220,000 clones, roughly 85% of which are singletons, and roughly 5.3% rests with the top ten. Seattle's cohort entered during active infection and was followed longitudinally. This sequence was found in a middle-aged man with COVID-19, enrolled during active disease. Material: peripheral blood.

This chain's CDR3 is CASSPGLAANYEQYF. CDR3 bases: TGTGCCAGCAGTCCGGGACTAGCGGCGAACTACGAGCAGTACTTC. The chain uses TRBV28 and TRBJ2-7, with 11 bases matching TRBD2. Germline loops: CDR1 MDHEN, CDR2 SYDVKM. V lost 5 bases, J lost 3 bases, and 6 bases stayed unmatched. This CDR3 is 15 amino acids long.